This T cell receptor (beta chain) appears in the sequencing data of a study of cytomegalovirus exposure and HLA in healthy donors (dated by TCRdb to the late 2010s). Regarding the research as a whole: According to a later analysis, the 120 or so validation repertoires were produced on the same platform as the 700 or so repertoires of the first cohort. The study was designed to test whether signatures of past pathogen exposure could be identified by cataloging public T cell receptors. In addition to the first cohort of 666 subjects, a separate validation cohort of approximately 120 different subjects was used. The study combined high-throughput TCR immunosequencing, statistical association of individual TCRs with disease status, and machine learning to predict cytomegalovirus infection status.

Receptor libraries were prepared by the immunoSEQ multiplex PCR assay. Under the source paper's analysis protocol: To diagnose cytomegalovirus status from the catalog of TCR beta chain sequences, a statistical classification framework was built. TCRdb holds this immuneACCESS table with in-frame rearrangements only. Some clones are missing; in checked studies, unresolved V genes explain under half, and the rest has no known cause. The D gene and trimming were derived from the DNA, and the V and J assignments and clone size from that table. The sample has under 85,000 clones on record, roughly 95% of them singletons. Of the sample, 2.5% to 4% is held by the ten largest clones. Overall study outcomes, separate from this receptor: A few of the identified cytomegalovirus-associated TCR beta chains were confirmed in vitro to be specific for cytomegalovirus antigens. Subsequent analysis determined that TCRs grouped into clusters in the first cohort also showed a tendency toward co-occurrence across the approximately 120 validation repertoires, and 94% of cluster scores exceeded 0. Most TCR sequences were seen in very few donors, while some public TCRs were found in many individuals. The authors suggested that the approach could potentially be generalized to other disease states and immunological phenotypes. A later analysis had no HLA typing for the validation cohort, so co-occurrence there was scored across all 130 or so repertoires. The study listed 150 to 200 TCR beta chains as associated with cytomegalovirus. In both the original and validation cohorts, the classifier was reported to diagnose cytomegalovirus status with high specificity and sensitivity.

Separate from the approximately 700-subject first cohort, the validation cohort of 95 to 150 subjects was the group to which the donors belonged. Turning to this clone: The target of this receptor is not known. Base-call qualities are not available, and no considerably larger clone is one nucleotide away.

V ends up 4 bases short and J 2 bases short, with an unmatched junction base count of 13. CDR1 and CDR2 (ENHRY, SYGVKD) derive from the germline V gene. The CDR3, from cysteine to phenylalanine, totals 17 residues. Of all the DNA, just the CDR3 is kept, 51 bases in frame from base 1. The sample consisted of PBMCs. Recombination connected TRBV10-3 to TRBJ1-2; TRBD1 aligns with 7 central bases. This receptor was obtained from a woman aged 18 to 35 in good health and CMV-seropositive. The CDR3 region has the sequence CAISGPEMAGGNYGYTF. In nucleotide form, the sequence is TGTGCCATCAGTGGACCCGAAATGGCAGGGGGAAACTATGGCTACACCTTC.